The 6 T cell receptor beta chains in this list originate from one sample, sequenced in a study of OX40 agonist ivuxolimab in advanced cancers. Produced via immunoSEQ multiplex PCR; TCRdb's table is partial and in-frame only. The sample has roughly 38,000 clones; around three quarters are singletons. The sample consisted of CD4+ or CD8+ T cells sorted from blood, taken in a trial of the OX40 agonist ivuxolimab. All receptors come from an adult with an advanced solid tumor such as melanoma, head and neck, liver or kidney cancer.

The chain carries TRBV11-2 and TRBJ1-6; D is possibly TRBD1 (6 bases). Trimming left V 1 base short and J 1 base short, with 8 bases between. The CDR3 is made up of 16 amino acids. In germline, CDR1 is SGHAT, CDR2 FQNNGV. The CDR3 loop is CASSLGRGSYNSPLHF. DNA for the CDR3: TGTGCCAGCAGCTTAGGCAGGGGTTCCTATAATTCACCCCTCCACTTT. Complete variable domain (other parts from reference TRBV11-2 and TRBJ1-6): EAGVAQSPRYKIIEKRQSVAFWCNPISGHATLYWYQQILGQGPKLLIQFQNNGVVDDSQLPKDRFSAERLKGVDSTLKIQPAKLEDSAVYLCASSLGRGSYNSPLHFGNGTRLTVT.

This chain joins TRBV2 and TRBJ2-1, with D perhaps TRBD1 or TRBD2 (5 bases each). V gave up 11 bases and J gave up 4 bases, with 18 bases separating them. The germline V gene encodes CDR1 SNHLY and CDR2 FYNNEI. This CDR3 has 14 amino acids. The CDR3 protein is CAGLRDRLYNEQFF. The CDR3 region has the DNA TGTGCCGGCCTCCGGGACCGCCTTTACAATGAGCAGTTCTTC.

In its sample, this clone was seen a few times. CDR3 in DNA: TGTGCCAGCAGTTCCACAGGTTCCTACGAGCAGTACTTC. Its translation: CASSSTGSYEQYF. The genes are TRBV28 and TRBJ2-7; TRBD1 is a possible D gene (5 bases). CDR1 and CDR2 from the germline V gene are MDHEN and SYDVKM. This CDR3 is built from 13 residues. V lost 4 bases and J 1 base, leaving 8 bases between the germline ends.

This rearrangement joins TRBV5-6 to TRBJ1-2, with 7 bases matching TRBD1. The CDR3 extends over 13 amino acids. Trimming at V came to 1 base and at J to 6 bases, leaving 3 bases not matched to a gene. Germline V gene data show CDR1 as SGHDT and CDR2 as YYEEEE. The CDR3 DNA is TGTGCCAGCAGCTTGCGCCAGGGGGATGGCTACACCTTC. The encoded protein is CASSLRQGDGYTF.

This rearrangement joins TRBV7-2 to TRBJ1-2; 7 bases agree with TRBD1. The CDR3 length is 15 residues. Germline V gene lookup returns CDR1 SGHTA and CDR2 FQGNSA. V shed 5 bases and J 2 bases; nucleotides not matched to a gene: 8. CDR3 protein: CASSPNRQGNYGYTF. In DNA form, the CDR3 reads TGTGCCAGCAGCCCCAACCGACAGGGAAACTATGGCTACACCTTC.

The chain carries TRBV9 and TRBJ1-3; tentative D call: TRBD1 (5 bases). Germline lookup yields CDR1 SGDLS and CDR2 YYNGEE. The germline V and J ends were trimmed by 0 bases and 1 base, with 11 bases remaining between them. The CDR3 is 16 amino acids. The CDR3 DNA is TGTGCCAGCAGCGTAGAGCCGGGGGGATCTGGAAACACCATATATTTT. It translates to CASSVEPGGSGNTIYF.